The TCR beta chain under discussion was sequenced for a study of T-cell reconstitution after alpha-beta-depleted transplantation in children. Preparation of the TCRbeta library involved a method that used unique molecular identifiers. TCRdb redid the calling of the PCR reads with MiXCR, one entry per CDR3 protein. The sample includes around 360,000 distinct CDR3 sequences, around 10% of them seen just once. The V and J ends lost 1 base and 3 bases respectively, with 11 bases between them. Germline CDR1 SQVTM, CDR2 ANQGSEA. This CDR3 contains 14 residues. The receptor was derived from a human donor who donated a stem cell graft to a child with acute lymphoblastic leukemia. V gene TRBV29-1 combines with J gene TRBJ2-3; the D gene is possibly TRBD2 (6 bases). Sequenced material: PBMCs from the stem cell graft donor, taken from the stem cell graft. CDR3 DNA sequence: TGCAGCGTTGAAGCAGCGGAGGGGACAGATACGCAGTATTTT. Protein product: CSVEAAEGTDTQYF.